This record covers a single T cell receptor (beta chain). Its cognate antigen is unknown. The sample belongs to a study of naive and memory T cell subsets. Regarding the study as a whole: A clonotype means one alpha or beta sequence, not an alpha/beta pair. Expression changes during T cell differentiation may affect RNA-based TCR counts.

The beta constant-region primer was an equimolar mix of two oligonucleotides covering TRBC1 and TRBC2. Four rounds of PCR amplified the ligated cDNA using nested alpha and beta constant-region primers plus SP2. TCRdb re-derived calls from the UMI-ligation and nested PCR reads in MiXCR, one entry per CDR3 protein. This sample has 80,000 to 95,000 distinct CDR3 sequences, with approximately 10% found just once. The CDR3 has 12 amino acids. The germline CDR1 and CDR2 sequences are PRHDT and FYEKMQ (reference sequence). With 5 bases removed from V and 7 bases from J, the gap between germline ends came to 12 bases.

The gene calls are TRBV13 and TRBJ2-7; D may be TRBD1 or TRBD2 (5 bases each). The source is a human donor in good health. Sequenced sample: naive CD8+ T cells from blood. The CDR3: CASSPPGREQYF. The CDR3 DNA reads as TGTGCCAGCAGCCCCCCGGGGCGGGAGCAGTACTTC. Variable domain in full (rest from reference TRBV13 and TRBJ2-7): AAGVIQSPRHLIKEKRETATLKCYPIPRHDTVYWYQQGPGQDPQFLISFYEKMQSDKGSIPDRFSAQQFSDYHSELNMSSLELGDSALYFCASSPPGREQYFGPGTRLTVT.